These T cell receptor beta chains were read from a single sample in a study of shared clonotypes between healthy human individuals. This table comes from immunoSEQ multiplex PCR, and its TCRdb copy is limited to in-frame clones, with some not included. The sample has some 900,000 clones; over 75% are singletons. What was sequenced was memory CD4+ T cells sorted from blood. These receptors were taken from a man between 18 and 35 years old in good health. The CDR3 runs from the conserved cysteine through the conserved F or W. The D gene is left open where the match is weak. The listing skips clone size in some rows; elsewhere it reads once, few, many or a size class.

abundance | j_gene | v_gene | d_gene | CDR3nt | CDR3aa
once | TRBJ2-3 | TRBV6-1 | NA | TGTGCCAGCAGTGAAGAAGTCCAGGGAGATACGCAGTATTTT | CASSEEVQGDTQYF
few | TRBJ1-3 | TRBV6-1 | NA | TGTGCCAGCAGGGCGGAGGGAAACACCATATATTTT | CASRAEGNTIYF
many | TRBJ1-6 | TRBV6-1 | TRBD1 | TGTGCCAGCAGTGATCCCGCAGGGACAGGTGCTTATTCACCCCTCCACTTT | CASSDPAGTGAYSPLHF
NA | TRBJ1-1 | TRBV5-1 | NA | TGCGCCAGCAGCTTGCTGGGGATCTCTAGTCGCACTGAAGCTTTCTTT | CASSLLGISSRTEAFF
NA | TRBJ2-7 | TRBV19 | TRBD1 | TGTGCCAGTAGTATTGACAGGGGAGGCGAGCAGTACTTC | CASSIDRGGEQYF
NA | TRBJ2-7 | TRBV19 | NA | TGTGCCAGTAGACTAACAGTGAACTCCTACGAGCAGTACTTC | CASRLTVNSYEQYF
NA | TRBJ1-5 | TRBV30 | TRBD1 | TGTGCCTGGAGCAATCCGGGACAGGGACAGCCCCAGCATTTT | CAWSNPGQGQPQHF
few | TRBJ2-1 | TRBV7-6 | NA | TGTGCCAGCAGCTTTGGAAACCGGGGGAATGAGCAGTTCTTC | CASSFGNRGNEQFF
few | TRBJ2-1 | TRBV7-2 | NA | TGTGCCAGCAGCTCGGGACCCGACCTAATGAGGCAGTTCTTC | CASSSGPDLMRQFF
NA | TRBJ2-7 | TRBV7-2 | TRBD2 | TGTGCCAGCAGCAATAGCGGGGGCCTTTACGAGCAGTACTTC | CASSNSGGLYEQYF
NA | TRBJ2-1 | TRBV27 | NA | TGTGCCAGCAGATTACAGGGAATTGGGAATGAGCAGTTCTTC | CASRLQGIGNEQFF
many | TRBJ2-7 | TRBV10-3 | TRBD1 | TGTGCCACCGGGGCGGGGACAGGGCCCTACGAGCAGTACTTC | CATGAGTGPYEQYF
NA | TRBJ1-1 | TRBV28 | NA | TGTGCCAGCAGAGAACAGGGAGCGCGAGGCACTGAAGCTTTCTTT | CASREQGARGTEAFF
NA | TRBJ1-2 | TRBV5-1 | TRBD1 | TGCGCCAGCAGGGGGACAGGGGGTGCCTATGGCTACACCTTC | CASRGTGGAYGYTF
NA | TRBJ1-2 | TRBV29-1 | NA | TGCAGCGTTGAGGGTTCTACAGGGCAGGGAGGCTACACCTTC | CSVEGSTGQGGYTF
NA | TRBJ2-7 | TRBV6-1 | NA | TGTGCCAGCAGTGAATCGGGGGCCTACGAGCAGTACTTC | CASSESGAYEQYF
few | TRBJ1-3 | TRBV2 | NA | TGTGCCAGCAGCGGTGCCCTCTCTGGAAACACCATATATTTT | CASSGALSGNTIYF
NA | TRBJ1-2 | TRBV12-2 | NA | TGTGCAAGTCGCTCGGGCAGGGGCCCAATCTATGGCTACACCTTC | CASRSGRGPIYGYTF
NA | TRBJ1-1 | TRBV15 | NA | TGTGCCACCAGAGGAGAGGGGCTATTAAACACTGAAGCTTTCTTT | CATRGEGLLNTEAFF
NA | TRBJ2-1 | TRBV5-4 | TRBD2 | TGTGCCAGCAGGCCGGGACTAGCGGGAGTGGGCAATGAGCAGTTCTTC | CASRPGLAGVGNEQFF
NA | TRBJ1-5 | TRBV11-2 | NA | TGTGCCAGCAGCCTTGGGGAAAGGAACAATCAGCCCCAGCATTTT | CASSLGERNNQPQHF
NA | TRBJ1-5 | TRBV6-1 | TRBD1 | TGTGCCAGCAGTGAAGGGACAGGGGAAAATCAGCCCCAGCATTTT | CASSEGTGENQPQHF
once | TRBJ2-7 | TRBV10-3 | TRBD1 | TGTGCCATCAGTGAACCGGGACAGAGCACCTACGAGCAGTACTTC | CAISEPGQSTYEQYF
once | TRBJ2-4 | TRBV9 | TRBD1 | TGTGCCAGCAGCGCTCCGGGGACAGGGAAAAACATTCAGTACTTC | CASSAPGTGKNIQYF
NA | TRBJ2-3 | TRBV7-2 | NA | TGTGCCAGCAGCTTCACACTCTCTGTAGGGCGCACAGATACGCAGTATTTT | CASSFTLSVGRTDTQYF
NA | TRBJ2-3 | TRBV5-1 | TRBD1 | TGCGCCAGCGGCCCTGGGACAGGGGGCGCATTAGATACGCAGTATTTT | CASGPGTGGALDTQYF
few | TRBJ1-2 | TRBV12-2 | NA | TGTGCAAGTCGCGCTCGAAGGACAGGGAAACATGGCTACACCTTC | CASRARRTGKHGYTF
NA | TRBJ2-3 | TRBV19 | NA | TGTGCCAGTAGTGCAACAGGGACAGATACGCAGTATTTT | CASSATGTDTQYF
NA | TRBJ2-1 | TRBV4-3 | TRBD2 | TGCGCCAGCAGCCAAGAAATTACGGGGGGAACCTACAATGAGCAGTTCTTC | CASSQEITGGTYNEQFF
few | TRBJ2-3 | TRBV5-1 | TRBD1 | TGCGCCAGCAGCCAAGGGACAGGGCTCGGCACAGATACGCAGTATTTT | CASSQGTGLGTDTQYF
once | TRBJ1-2 | TRBV15 | TRBD1 | TGTGCCACCAGCCGCGACAGGGACTATGGCTACACCTTC | CATSRDRDYGYTF